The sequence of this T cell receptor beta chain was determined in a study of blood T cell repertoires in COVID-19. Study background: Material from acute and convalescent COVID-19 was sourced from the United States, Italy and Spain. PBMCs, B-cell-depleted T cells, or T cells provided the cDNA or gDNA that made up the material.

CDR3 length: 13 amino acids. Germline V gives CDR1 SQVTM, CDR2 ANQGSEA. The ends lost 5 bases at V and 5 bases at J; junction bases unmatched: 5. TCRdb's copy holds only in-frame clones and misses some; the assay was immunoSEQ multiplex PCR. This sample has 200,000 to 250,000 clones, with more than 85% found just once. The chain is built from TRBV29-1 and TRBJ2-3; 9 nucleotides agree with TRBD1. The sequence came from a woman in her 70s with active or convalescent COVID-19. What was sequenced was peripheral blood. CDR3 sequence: CSVSRQGVDTQYF. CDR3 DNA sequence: TGCAGCGTTAGCAGACAGGGGGTAGATACGCAGTATTTT.